This paragraph covers one T cell receptor (beta chain) sequence. Its antigen is unidentified. Germline values: CDR1 MNHNY, CDR2 SVGAGI (reference sequence). This CDR3 spans 16 amino acids. The ends lost 4 bases at V and 8 bases at J; junction bases unmatched: 14. The study sampled blood at baseline, cycle 4 day 1, and cycle 7 day 1. This entry is derived from a study of OX40 agonist ivuxolimab in advanced cancers. At the level of the study: The study treated patients with ivuxolimab, an agonistic anti-OX40 (CD134) antibody.

This table comes from immunoSEQ multiplex PCR, and its TCRdb copy is limited to in-frame clones, with some not included. The table has about 75,000 clones, around 86% seen once. Study-wide points: Researchers did not establish what antigens the expanded peripheral T cells target.

The TCR comes from an adult with an advanced solid tumor such as melanoma, head and neck, liver or kidney cancer. The rearrangement uses TRBV6-6 and TRBJ2-1; 7 positions match TRBD1. This specimen consisted of CD4+ or CD8+ T cells sorted from blood, obtained in a trial of the OX40 agonist ivuxolimab. In DNA, the CDR3 is TGTGCCAGCAGTTCCATCAGACAGGGAGTTCTATATGAGCAGTTCTTC. It encodes CASSSIRQGVLYEQFF.